The 11 T cell receptor beta chains below come from one sample, sequenced in a study of cytomegalovirus exposure and HLA in healthy donors (dated by TCRdb to the late 2010s). Preparation of the library involved the immunoSEQ multiplex PCR assay. For the multiplex PCR, a mixture combining 60 forward primers for TCR Vbeta segments and 13 reverse primers for TCR Jbeta segments was used. The table was pulled from immuneACCESS by TCRdb, which kept in-frame rearrangements only. Such tables lose some clones; where checked, under half of the loss comes from unresolved V genes, and the rest has no known cause. The sample table lists fewer than 200,000 clones, about four fifths of them with a count of one. Clones ranked in the top ten supply less than 0.65% of the sample. What was sequenced was PBMCs. The receptors originated from a woman in her fifties or sixties in good health and CMV-seronegative.

The chain has TRBV9 and TRBJ2-5; a weak D match, TRBD1 (5 bases). The CDR3 consists of 15 residues. V dropped 0 bases and J dropped 2 bases, with 11 bases sitting between them. From germline, CDR1 is SGDLS and CDR2 YYNGEE. DNA of the CDR3: TGTGCCAGCAGCGTAGGGGGCCGACCGCAAGAGACCCAGTACTTC. Protein: CASSVGGRPQETQYF.

The chain links TRBV2 to TRBJ2-3; unclear D gene. Germline lookup yields CDR1 SNHLY and CDR2 FYNNEI. Trimming removed 5 bases from V and 4 bases from J, with 10 bases in between. CDR3 length: 13 residues. CDR3 in DNA: TGTGCCAGCAGTTTTAGCCACTCAGATACGCAGTATTTT. Amino acids: CASSFSHSDTQYF.

This chain uses TRBV9 with TRBJ1-5; D ambiguous. The CDR3 runs to 13 residues. Germline CDR1 is SGDLS and CDR2 is YYNGEE. The V end was cut by 4 bases, the J end by 4 bases, with 9 bases between. The CDR3 DNA reads as TGTGCCAGCAGCCTACGGGAAAATCAGCCCCAGCATTTT. Residues: CASSLRENQPQHF.

The V gene is TRBV6-5, the J gene TRBJ1-2, with D maybe TRBD1 (6 bases). The V gene's germline CDR1 is MNHEY and CDR2 SVGAGI. Trimming pared 7 bases from V and 8 bases from J, leaving 20 bases between. CDR3 length: 14 residues. The CDR3 nucleotides read TGTGCCAGCATCCAAAGGGCCAGGGGAACCGGCTACACCTTC. The encoded protein is CASIQRARGTGYTF.

This clone was detected a few times. This chain joins TRBV18 and TRBJ2-7, with 9 bases aligning to TRBD2. CDR1 and CDR2 from the germline V gene are KGHSH and LQKENI. J was trimmed by 0 bases and V by 8 bases; bases with no gene match: 5. This CDR3 spans 14 amino acids. The chain's CDR3 is CASTLAGSSYEQYF. CDR3 sequence (DNA): TGTGCCAGCACCCTAGCGGGGAGCTCCTACGAGCAGTACTTC.

This clone was detected once. This chain links TRBV2 with TRBJ2-6, with a tentative D call TRBD1 (6 bases). The CDR3 consists of 17 residues. CDR1 is SNHLY and CDR2 is FYNNEI in the germline V gene. V was clipped by 6 bases and J by 0 bases, with 15 bases between them. CDR3 loop: CASRGAHLVSGANVLTF. The DNA of the CDR3 is TGTGCCAGCAGGGGGGCACACTTGGTCTCTGGGGCCAACGTCCTGACTTTC.

This clone was counted a single time. The V gene is TRBV2, the J gene TRBJ2-1; D uncertain. The V gene's germline CDR1 is SNHLY and CDR2 FYNNEI. The CDR3 is made up of 15 amino acids. The V gene lost 6 bases and the J gene lost 0 bases, with 12 bases spanning the gap. The CDR3, as DNA: TGTGCCAGCAGGATACAAATAAGCTCCTACAATGAGCAGTTCTTC. This sequence encodes CASRIQISSYNEQFF.

V is TRBV15 and J is TRBJ1-6, with D unclear. This CDR3 has 15 amino acids. V dropped 1 base and J dropped 7 bases, with 11 bases sitting between them. Germline CDR1 reads LNHNV; CDR2 reads YYDKDF (reference sequence). CDR3 DNA sequence: TGTGCCACCAGCAGAGCTAGGAGGGAAAATTCACCCCTCCACTTT. Amino acids: CATSRARRENSPLHF. The full variable domain, with the rest looked up from reference TRBV15 and TRBJ1-6, is DAMVIQNPRYQVTQFGKPVTLSCSQTLNHNVMYWYQQKSSQAPKLLFHYYDKDFNNEADTPDNFQSRRPNTSFCFLDIRSPGLGDTAMYLCATSRARRENSPLHFGNGTRLTVT.

This rearrangement joins TRBV11-3 to TRBJ2-3; perhaps TRBD2 as D (6 bases). CDR1 and CDR2 (germline): SGHNT, YENEEA. The CDR3 contains 15 residues. V lost 3 bases and J lost 0, with 10 bases in between. The CDR3 sequence: CASSFRGTSTDTQYF. CDR3 bases: TGTGCCAGCAGCTTCCGGGGGACTAGCACAGATACGCAGTATTTT.

The chain carries TRBV28 and TRBJ1-2, with 7 bases that match TRBD1. In germline, CDR1 is MDHEN, CDR2 SYDVKM. The length of the CDR3 is 14 residues. J was trimmed by 4 bases and V by 6 bases; bases with no gene match: 8. CDR3: CASRSTGTVYGYTF. CDR3 bases: TGTGCCAGCAGATCTACCGGGACAGTCTATGGCTACACCTTC.

The rearrangement links TRBV9 to TRBJ2-3; 7 bases are a match to TRBD1. Per germline, CDR1 SGDLS and CDR2 YYNGEE. This CDR3 is 16 amino acids long. V shed 2 bases, J shed 6 bases, and the junction held 12 bases outside the gene matches. The CDR3 DNA reads as TGTGCCAGCAGCGTTTCATCCTACAGGGGTGAGGATACGCAGTATTTT. Amino acids: CASSVSSYRGEDTQYF.